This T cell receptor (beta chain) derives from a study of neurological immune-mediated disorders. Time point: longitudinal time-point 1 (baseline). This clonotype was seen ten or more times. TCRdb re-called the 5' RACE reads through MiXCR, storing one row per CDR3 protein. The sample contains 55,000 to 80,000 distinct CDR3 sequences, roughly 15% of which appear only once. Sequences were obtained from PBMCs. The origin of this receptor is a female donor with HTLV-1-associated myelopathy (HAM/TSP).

CDR3 nucleotides: TGCGCCAGCAGCCAAGATTTGACCTACGGGACAGGGGGCCGAACCGGGGAGCTGTTTTTT. As protein: CASSQDLTYGTGGRTGELFF. This chain links TRBV4-3 with TRBJ2-2; TRBD1 aligns across 12 bases. CDR3 length: 20 amino acids. The trim removed 0 bases at V and 5 bases at J, leaving 13 bases unmatched. Germline CDR1 is LGHNA and CDR2 is YSLEER.